Each of the 15 T cell receptor beta chains below was sequenced from the same sample in a study of CD8+CD57+ T cells in acquired aplastic anemia. TCR beta VDJ combinations and CDR3 sequences were profiled from genomic DNA. TCRdb processed the reads anew with MiXCR; each CDR3 protein has one entry. Found here are hundreds of thousands of distinct CDR3 sequences, more than 25% of them singletons; the top ten hold 0.75% to 0.95%. The patients chosen for sequencing had shown expansion of CD8+CD57+ cells (detected by flow cytometry). The sample comprised sorted CD4+, CD8+, or CD8+CD57+ T cells (not recorded which) from PBMCs. Receptors were obtained from a human donor with aplastic anemia.

Only a few counts were recorded for this clonotype. The V gene is TRBV5-6, the J gene TRBJ2-7, with 7 bases matching TRBD1. The CDR3 consists of 15 residues. Trimming took 3 bases from V and 0 from J; bases not matched to a gene: 6. Germline CDR1 SGHDT, CDR2 YYEEEE. CDR3 in amino acids: CASSWGQSSSYEQYF. For the CDR3, the DNA is TGTGCCAGCAGCTGGGGACAGTCGAGCTCCTACGAGCAGTACTTC.

Points on this clonotype: One junction end disagrees with the germline gene, perhaps due to a read error. The rearrangement links TRBV2 to TRBJ2-3; D is unclear. The CDR3 spans 12 residues. From germline, CDR1 is SNHLY and CDR2 FYNNEI. The CDR3 region is CASSVPTDKQYF. CDR3 nucleotides: TGTGCCAGCAGTGTACCCACAGATAAGCAGTATTTT.

This rearrangement joins TRBV4-2 to TRBJ1-6; 10 positions agree with TRBD1. The V gene end was trimmed by 3 bases and the J gene end by 7 bases; junction bases not matched to a gene: 6. The CDR3 covers 16 residues. The germline CDR1 and CDR2 sequences are LGHNA and YNFKEQ. CDR3 nucleotide sequence: TGTGCCAGCAGCCAGATTGACAGGGGGCCGAATTCACCCCTCCACTTT. Its translation: CASSQIDRGPNSPLHF.

CDR3 nucleotide sequence: TGTGCCAGCGGTTACGATTCACCCCTCCACTTT. Its protein product is CASGYDSPLHF. The gene calls are TRBV7-2 and TRBJ1-6; unclear D gene. CDR1 is SGHTA, CDR2 FQGNSA, per germline. V lost 8 bases and J 8 bases, leaving 7 bases between the germline ends. The CDR3 runs to 11 residues.

This clonotype has only a few counts. A much more abundant neighbour one base away suggests this may be a read error. This chain connects TRBV19 to TRBJ2-7, with D maybe TRBD1 (6 bases). Germline V lookup: CDR1 LNHDA, CDR2 SQIVND (reference sequence). The CDR3 totals 14 residues. Deletions cut 6 bases from V and 8 bases from J, with 20 bases between. As DNA, the CDR3 is TGTGCCAGTAGCCCATCAAACAGGGCCCACAAGCAGTACTTC. Translation gives CASSPSNRAHKQYF.

The sample holds many counts of this clonotype. V gene TRBV10-3 combines with J gene TRBJ2-7; 8 bases agree with TRBD1. Looked up from germline, CDR1 is ENHRY and CDR2 is SYGVKD. CDR3 length: 15 amino acids. J lost 5 bases, V lost 2 bases, and 8 bases had no gene match. The CDR3 spells CAISEVAGGKDEQYF. The CDR3 DNA sequence: TGTGCCATCAGTGAGGTGGCAGGGGGCAAAGACGAGCAGTACTTC.

The chain is built from TRBV5-1 and TRBJ1-1; D call uncertain. The CDR3 consists of 14 residues. Per germline, CDR1 SGHRS and CDR2 YFSETQ. The ends were cut back, 4 bases at V and 0 bases at J, with 10 bases in the middle. The CDR3 is CASSHPNMNTEAFF. The CDR3 nucleotides read TGCGCCAGCAGCCACCCCAACATGAACACTGAAGCTTTCTTT.

This clonotype was found many times. V usage is TRBV25-1 and J usage is TRBJ1-2; D perhaps matches TRBD1 (6 bases). Germline V lookup: CDR1 MGHDK, CDR2 SYGVNS. The CDR3 extends over 13 amino acids. V was trimmed by 8 bases and J by 1 base, leaving 11 bases between them. CDR3 region: CASPRQDNYGYTF. For the CDR3, the DNA is TGTGCCAGCCCAAGACAGGATAACTATGGCTACACCTTC.

This clonotype has a count of ten or more. The chain joins TRBV20-1 to TRBJ2-7; TRBD2 aligns across 8 bases. The J segment lost 6 bases and the V segment lost 1 base, leaving 8 bases of the junction unmatched. Per germline, CDR1 DFQATT and CDR2 SNEGSKA (reference sequence). The CDR3 totals 14 residues. CDR3 nucleotide sequence: TGCAGTGCTAGAGGGCCGCGGGAGGCCTCCGAGCAGTACTTC. Translation gives CSARGPREASEQYF.

In its sample, this clonotype was seen many times. The genes are TRBV25-1 and TRBJ2-7, with 8 bases identical to TRBD1. The junction had 3 bases not matched to a gene; V was cut back by 5 bases and J by 6 bases. Germline CDR1 and CDR2: MGHDK and SYGVNS. The CDR3 sequence is 12 residues long. CDR3 in DNA: TGTGCCAGCAGTCCCGGACAGGGCGAGCAGTACTTC. This encodes CASSPGQGEQYF.

The chain uses TRBV15 and TRBJ2-5; TRBD2 matches 9 bases. CDR1 and CDR2 (germline): LNHNV, YYDKDF (reference sequence). The ends lost 1 base at V and 4 bases at J; junction bases unmatched: 7. This CDR3 has 16 residues. The CDR3 sequence is CATSRVRGRDPETQYF. For the CDR3, the DNA is TGTGCCACCAGCAGAGTCCGCGGGAGGGACCCAGAGACCCAGTACTTC.

This clonotype turned up a few times. CDR3 DNA sequence: TGTGCCAGTAGGGCGGGACAGGGTCGCTATGGCTACACCTTC. Encoded protein: CASRAGQGRYGYTF. V and J are TRBV19 and TRBJ1-2; TRBD1 aligns across 9 bases. The germline V gene encodes CDR1 LNHDA and CDR2 SQIVND (reference sequence). The CDR3 has 14 residues. With V trimmed by 6 bases and J by 4 bases, 6 bases remained unmatched. The variable domain in full, with the rest retrieved from reference TRBV19 and TRBJ1-2, is DGGITQSPKYLFRKEGQNVTLSCEQNLNHDAMYWYRQDPGQGLRLIYYSQIVNDFQKGDIAEGYSVSREKKESFPLTVTSAQKNPTAFYLCASRAGQGRYGYTFGSGTRLTVV.

This rearrangement joins TRBV4-1 to TRBJ2-4; no firm D call. The CDR3 runs 13 residues. The ends were cut back, 8 bases at V and 0 bases at J, with 8 bases in the middle. Germline CDR1 and CDR2: MGHRA and YSYEKL. The CDR3 loop reads CASQGLAKNIQYF. The DNA for the CDR3 is TGCGCCAGCCAAGGCTTAGCCAAAAACATTCAGTACTTC.

On this clonotype itself: A much larger clone differs from this one at a single base, so this may be a read error. The chain joins TRBV2 to TRBJ2-2; TRBD1 or TRBD2 may be the D gene (5 bases each). CDR3 length: 15 amino acids. In germline, CDR1 is SNHLY, CDR2 FYNNEI. The V end lost 5 bases, the J end lost 0 bases, and 10 bases lay between the germline ends. The CDR3 reads CASSLEGPNTGELFF. The CDR3, as DNA: TGTGCCAGCAGTCTTGAGGGGCCGAACACCGGGGAGCTGTTTTTT.

As concerns this clonotype: This clone may be a read error of a much larger clone one base away. The chain carries TRBV10-3 and TRBJ1-2; D is ambiguous. V was cut by 5 bases and J by 2 bases, with 12 bases left in between. CDR1 and CDR2 (germline): ENHRY, SYGVKD. The CDR3 is 14 amino acids. The CDR3 DNA is TGTGCCATCAGTCGCTCGACTCAAAACTATGGCTACACCTTC. Protein product: CAISRSTQNYGYTF.